These T cell receptor beta chains were read from a single sample in a study of cytomegalovirus exposure and HLA in healthy donors. The method was immunoSEQ multiplex PCR; TCRdb's version includes in-frame clones alone and lacks a portion of them. This table holds fewer than 250,000 clones, 82% found once. Sequencing input: PBMCs. These receptors were taken from a man between 35 and 55 years old in good health and CMV-seropositive. CDR3s include the opening cysteine and the closing phenylalanine or tryptophan. The D gene is left open where the match is weak. Clone size is given for some rows only: seen once, a few or many times, or a class if the clone is expanded.

TRBV2	TRBD1	TRBJ1-5	.	TGTGCCAGCAGTGGGGACAGGGTCAATCAGCCCCAGCATTTT	CASSGDRVNQPQHF
TRBV6-5	.	TRBJ1-2	.	TGTGCCAGCAGTCCGGATGGCGGCTATGGCTACACCTTC	CASSPDGGYGYTF
TRBV27	TRBD1	TRBJ1-5	.	TGTGCCAGCAGTCTGACAGGGAGCAATCAGCCCCAGCATTTT	CASSLTGSNQPQHF
TRBV7-6	TRBD2	TRBJ2-3	.	TGTGCCAGCAGCCTGTTGAGCGGGGGAGATACGCAGTATTTT	CASSLLSGGDTQYF
TRBV7-9	.	TRBJ2-3	.	TGTTCCAGCAGCTTAGCGATTAGCGTTACAGATACGCAGTATTTT	CSSSLAISVTDTQYF
TRBV19	TRBD2	TRBJ2-7	once	TGTGCCAGTAGTATACTAGCGGGAACGTACGAGCAGTACTTC	CASSILAGTYEQYF
TRBV5-5	.	TRBJ2-1	.	TGTGCCAGCAGCTTGGGCAGCGGGCAGTACAATGAGCAGTTCTTC	CASSLGSGQYNEQFF
TRBV7-3	.	TRBJ1-1	.	TGTGCCAGCAGTTTACAGGCTAAGAACACTGAAGCTTTCTTT	CASSLQAKNTEAFF
TRBV9	.	TRBJ2-1	.	TGTGCCAGCAGCGTAGAAGGTCATCCTCCGGGAAATGAGCAGTTCTTC	CASSVEGHPPGNEQFF
TRBV5-4	TRBD1	TRBJ2-5	.	TGTGCCAGCAGACCCGGGACAGGTCAAGAGACCCAGTACTTC	CASRPGTGQETQYF
TRBV7-2	TRBD1	TRBJ2-2	.	TGTGCCAGCAGCCCGGACAGGGCTTCGTTCGGGGAGCTGTTTTTT	CASSPDRASFGELFF
TRBV7-7	.	TRBJ2-1	few	TGTGCCAGCAGCTTAGCCGGACTAGGGGGTGAGCAGTTCTTC	CASSLAGLGGEQFF
TRBV4-1	TRBD2	TRBJ2-7	.	TGCGCCAGCAGCCAAGATGTGACTAGCGGGATATTCTCCTACGAGCAGTACTTC	CASSQDVTSGIFSYEQYF
TRBV9	TRBD2	TRBJ2-7	.	TGTGCCAGCAGCCCCCGACTAGCGGGAGGCTACGAGCAGTACTTC	CASSPRLAGGYEQYF
TRBV10-1	TRBD2	TRBJ2-7	.	TGCGCCAGTCCTAAGCGGGAGACAAACGAGCAGTACTTC	CASPKRETNEQYF
TRBV29-1	TRBD2	TRBJ2-1	few	TGCAGCGTAGCGGGACTAGCGGGATTCAATGAGCAGTTCTTC	CSVAGLAGFNEQFF
TRBV5-1	.	TRBJ1-3	.	TGCGCCAGCAGCTCGAGTCTTGGGTACAGCCAATTCTCTGGAAACACCATATATTTT	CASSSSLGYSQFSGNTIYF
TRBV7-8	.	TRBJ2-1	.	TGTGCCAGCAGCACTAAAAACAGGGACAACTACGGTGATGAGCAGTTCTTC	CASSTKNRDNYGDEQFF
TRBV7-7	.	TRBJ2-5	.	TGTGCCAGCAGCCCCCGGGGGGAGACCCAGTACTTC	CASSPRGETQYF
TRBV5-1	.	TRBJ2-1	.	TGCGCCAGCAGCTTGGCAGGGGCCGATGGGCAGTTCTTC	CASSLAGADGQFF
TRBV27	TRBD1	TRBJ2-1	.	TGTGCCACCAAGGACAGGGCGGATGAGCAGTTCTTC	CATKDRADEQFF
TRBV29-1	.	TRBJ1-1	.	TGCAGCGTTGAAAAGGGGGCTTTCTTT	CSVEKGAFF
TRBV15	.	TRBJ2-7	.	TGTGCCACCAGCATCGACAGGCGGATTGACGAGCAGTACTTC	CATSIDRRIDEQYF
TRBV9	TRBD1	TRBJ2-7	.	TGTGCCAGCAGCGTTAGAGACAGGGGCCCCTACGAGCAGTACTTC	CASSVRDRGPYEQYF
TRBV9	TRBD1	TRBJ2-1	.	TGTGCCAGCAGCGCGTCATCCGGGACAGGGGGGGATGAGCAGTTCTTC	CASSASSGTGGDEQFF
TRBV6-5	TRBD2	TRBJ2-1	few	TGTGCCAGCAGACCGACTAGCGGGGTTTACAATGAGCAGTTCTTC	CASRPTSGVYNEQFF
TRBV6-6	.	TRBJ1-5	.	TGTGCCACCCTCGGGGGACCTAATCAGCCCCAGCATTTT	CATLGGPNQPQHF
TRBV5-1	TRBD2	TRBJ2-5	few	TGCGCCAGCAAGAGCGGGACCTATAGGGAGACCCAGTACTTC	CASKSGTYRETQYF
TRBV6-6	.	TRBJ1-1	.	TGTGCCAGCAGTGCTGATCTATGGAACACTGAAGCTTTCTTT	CASSADLWNTEAFF
TRBV25-1	.	TRBJ1-1	few	TGTGCCAGCACGTGGAGGAGCAGAGCTTTCTTT	CASTWRSRAFF
TRBV19	.	TRBJ1-2	once	TGTGCCAGTACCTCCTGGAGGGCGGACCGCTATGGCTACACCTTC	CASTSWRADRYGYTF
TRBV20-1	TRBD1	TRBJ1-1	.	TGCAGCCCCGAGGGGGCCACTGAAGCTTTCTTT	CSPEGATEAFF
TRBV7-2	TRBD1	TRBJ2-5	.	TGTGCCAGCAGCTTACGTCCCAGGGGGCAGCGAGAGACCCAGTACTTC	CASSLRPRGQRETQYF
TRBV5-4	.	TRBJ2-5	.	TGTGCCAGCAGCCCGTGGACAGGAGGGATACAAGAGACCCAGTACTTC	CASSPWTGGIQETQYF
TRBV4-1	.	TRBJ2-7	.	TGCGCCAGCAGCCAAGATGAGGAGTCCTACGAGCGGTACTTC	CASSQDEESYERYF
TRBV9	.	TRBJ2-2	.	TGTGCCAGCAGCGGAGAGGTCGGGGAGCTGTTTTTT	CASSGEVGELFF
TRBV6-1	.	TRBJ2-3	.	TGTGCCAGCAGTGAAGCGGGCAGAAAATCAGTGGATACGCAGTATTTT	CASSEAGRKSVDTQYF
TRBV5-4	.	TRBJ2-3	once	TGTGCCAGCAGCTTGGGGGGGCTGATAGGCACAGATACGCAGTATTTT	CASSLGGLIGTDTQYF
TRBV2	.	TRBJ2-1	.	TGTGCCAGCAACCCCCGAGATGAGCAGTTCTTC	CASNPRDEQFF
TRBV10-3	TRBD2	TRBJ2-7	.	TGTGCCATCAGTACCGGGACTAGCGGGACCTCCTACGAGCAGTACTTC	CAISTGTSGTSYEQYF
TRBV2	TRBD2	TRBJ2-7	few	TGTGCCGGGGGACTAGACCTTTTAACTGGAGAGCAGTACTTC	CAGGLDLLTGEQYF
TRBV19	TRBD2	TRBJ2-1	.	TGTGCCAGTAGTATAGGGCAGACTAGCGGAATCTACAATGAGCAGTTCTTC	CASSIGQTSGIYNEQFF
TRBV29-1	.	TRBJ2-6	once	TGCAGCGTTAGGACAACTTCCTCTGGGGCCAACGTCCTGACTTTC	CSVRTTSSGANVLTF
TRBV10-3	TRBD2	TRBJ2-1	.	TGTGCCTCCAGCGGGACTAGCTCCTACAATGAGCAGTTCTTC	CASSGTSSYNEQFF
TRBV4-1	TRBD1	TRBJ1-3	once	TGCGCCAGCAGCCAAGTTGTGACAGGGAGCTCTGGAAACACCATATATTTT	CASSQVVTGSSGNTIYF
TRBV4-1	.	TRBJ1-1	once	TGCGCCAGCAGCCAAGAACAGGGAACGAACACTGAAGCTTTCTTT	CASSQEQGTNTEAFF
TRBV10-1	TRBD1	TRBJ2-5	.	TGCGCCAGCAGCGCTCGGACAGGAGCAGAGACCCAGTACTTC	CASSARTGAETQYF
TRBV6-4	.	TRBJ1-1	few	TGTGCCAGCAGTGAGTCAGTGAACACTGAAGCTTTCTTT	CASSESVNTEAFF
TRBV18	.	TRBJ1-3	.	TGTGCCAGCTCACCAAAACAGGTAGACTCTGGAAACACCATATATTTT	CASSPKQVDSGNTIYF
TRBV7-9	.	TRBJ2-5	.	TGTGCCAGCAGCTTAGCCCAGCGTTTCCAAGAGACCCAGTACTTC	CASSLAQRFQETQYF
TRBV15	TRBD2	TRBJ2-3	.	TGTGCCACCAGCAGAGATAGGGAGGGGATGAGCACAGATACGCAGTATTTT	CATSRDREGMSTDTQYF
TRBV7-6	.	TRBJ2-7	.	TGTGCCAGCAGCTTGACCGGGACGCCGGGGGACTTGTACTTC	CASSLTGTPGDLYF
TRBV4-1	TRBD1	TRBJ1-2	.	TGCGCCAGCAGCCAATCCTCGGGACAGAACTATGGCTACACCTTC	CASSQSSGQNYGYTF